A single sample is the source of the 31 T cell receptor beta chains below, sequenced in a study of blood T cells in healthy people across ages. With a J-beta primer mix and a sample-barcoded 5' primer, a second PCR ran roughly 6 to 12 cycles. From the 5' RACE reads, TCRdb called clonotypes with MiXCR, one entry per CDR3 protein. This sample has hundreds of thousands of distinct CDR3 sequences, with 58% found just once. The sequencing input was blood. These receptors were obtained from a man aged 25-40 years in good health.

The V and J genes are TRBV7-2 and TRBJ1-6; 7 nucleotides match TRBD1. The CDR3 loop spans 14 amino acids. Per germline, CDR1 SGHTA and CDR2 FQGNSA. J lost 7 bases, V lost 5 bases, and 5 bases had no gene match. CDR3 residues: CASSLPDRNSPLHF. The CDR3 region has the DNA TGTGCCAGCAGCCTACCGGACAGGAATTCACCCCTCCACTTT. Full variable domain (remainder filled in from reference TRBV7-2 and TRBJ1-6): GAGVSQSPSNKVTEKGKDVELRCDPISGHTALYWYRQSLGQGLEFLIYFQGNSAPDKSGLPSDRFSAERTGGSVSTLTIQRTQQEDSAVYLCASSLPDRNSPLHFGNGTRLTVT.

The chain couples TRBV7-2 to TRBJ2-1, with no clear D. The CDR3 is made up of 14 amino acids. CDR1 SGHTA and CDR2 FQGNSA come from the germline V gene. V gave up 3 bases and J gave up 6 bases, with 12 bases separating them. The CDR3 is CASSFSYNPNEQFF. For the CDR3, the DNA is TGTGCCAGCAGCTTCTCGTACAATCCCAATGAGCAGTTCTTC. Together with reference TRBV7-2 and TRBJ2-1, the CDR3 gives the full variable domain: GAGVSQSPSNKVTEKGKDVELRCDPISGHTALYWYRQSLGQGLEFLIYFQGNSAPDKSGLPSDRFSAERTGGSVSTLTIQRTQQEDSAVYLCASSFSYNPNEQFFGPGTRLTVL.

This rearrangement joins TRBV20-1 to TRBJ2-2; the match to TRBD2 covers 10 bases. The length of the CDR3 is 16 residues. Losses at the gene ends were 3 bases for V and 1 base for J; bases not matched to a gene: 5. Germline V lookup: CDR1 DFQATT, CDR2 SNEGSKA (reference sequence). The CDR3 DNA reads as TGCAGTGCTAGCAAGCGGGAGGGGTTGAACACCGGGGAGCTGTTTTTT. It codes for CSASKREGLNTGELFF.

J is TRBJ2-4 and V is TRBV29-1, with D hard to call. The J call is uncertain, as TRBJ2-7 better fits the DNA end. Germline V gene sequence: CDR1 SQVTM, CDR2 ANQGSEA. The CDR3 has 12 amino acids. CDR3 bases: TGCAGCGTTGAAGACGCTACCTACGAGCAGTACTTC. This translates into CSVEDATYEQYF.

The chain couples TRBV20-1 to TRBJ2-7, with 10 bases lining up with TRBD2. The V segment lost 0 bases and the J segment 3 bases; nucleotides outside the gene matches: 2. The CDR3 length is 14 residues. Germline lookup yields CDR1 DFQATT and CDR2 SNEGSKA (reference sequence). This CDR3 reads CSAREQRGGYEQYF. In DNA form, the CDR3 reads TGCAGTGCTAGAGAGCAGCGGGGGGGCTACGAGCAGTACTTC.

This clonotype has a single count. This chain connects TRBV7-2 to TRBJ2-1; D possibly corresponds to TRBD2 (6 bases). Germline-derived CDR1 and CDR2 are SGHTA and FQGNSA. This CDR3 is built from 16 residues. V dropped 5 bases and J dropped 6 bases, with 20 bases sitting between them. This CDR3 reads CASSPIVATSLNEQFF. CDR3 bases: TGTGCCAGCAGCCCTATAGTAGCCACTAGCCTCAATGAGCAGTTCTTC.

This clonotype showed up just a few times. The chain has TRBV20-1 and TRBJ2-1, with 15 nucleotides matching TRBD2. J lost 9 bases, V lost 6 bases, and 3 bases had no gene match. Germline V gives CDR1 DFQATT, CDR2 SNEGSKA (reference sequence). CDR3 length: 13 residues. The CDR3 DNA reads TGCAGTGCCCGGACTAGCGGGAGGGCTGAGCAGTTCTTC. Protein: CSARTSGRAEQFF.

This clonotype has just a few counts. This chain uses TRBV24-1 with TRBJ2-1; 13 bases agree with TRBD2. Germline values: CDR1 KGHDR, CDR2 SFDVKD. The CDR3 consists of 17 residues. Trimming removed 10 bases from V and 0 bases from J; junction bases left unmatched: 8. The CDR3 DNA sequence: TGTGCCACAGGACTAGCGGGAGATCCGGGCTCCTACAATGAGCAGTTCTTC. Its protein product is CATGLAGDPGSYNEQFF.

The V call is TRBV7-6, the J call TRBJ1-2, with 7 bases matching TRBD1. Germline assignment: CDR1 SGHVS and CDR2 FNYEAQ. The CDR3 covers 14 residues. With V trimmed by 5 bases and J by 8 bases, 11 bases remained unmatched. CDR3 region: CASSPEGALPGYTF. As DNA, the CDR3 is TGTGCCAGCAGCCCGGAGGGGGCTCTTCCAGGCTACACCTTC.

The gene calls are TRBV28 and TRBJ2-1, with D unresolved. CDR1 is MDHEN, CDR2 SYDVKM, per germline. This CDR3 spans 16 amino acids. V was shortened by 7 bases and J by 4 bases, with 20 bases between the two germline ends. In DNA form, the CDR3 reads TGTGCCAGCACCCCTCCGCCAGATCGATTATACAATGAGCAGTTCTTC. Its translation: CASTPPPDRLYNEQFF.

This chain joins TRBV11-2 and TRBJ2-3, with D perhaps matching TRBD2 (6 bases). This CDR3 is built from 16 residues. CDR1 is SGHAT, CDR2 FQNNGV, per germline. V lost 1 base and J lost 6, with 17 bases in between. The CDR3 region is CASSLVGGVAADTQYF. CDR3 coding DNA: TGTGCCAGCAGCTTAGTCGGCGGGGTAGCAGCGGATACGCAGTATTTT.

This clonotype has a handful of counts. The chain is built from TRBV20-1 and TRBJ1-2; 10 positions match TRBD1. The ends lost 2 bases at V and 8 bases at J; junction bases unmatched: 11. CDR1 and CDR2 (germline): DFQATT, SNEGSKA (reference sequence). The CDR3 spans 15 residues. The CDR3 coding sequence is TGCAGTGCTAGAAGAGGGACAGGGGATTGGGGAGGCTACACCTTC. It encodes CSARRGTGDWGGYTF.

V usage is TRBV7-6 and J usage is TRBJ1-4; the D is unclear. Trimming cost V 5 bases and J 8 bases, with 15 bases left between them. The CDR3 length is 14 residues. The germline CDR1 and CDR2 sequences are SGHVS and FNYEAQ. The CDR3 is CASSPGGGQEKLFF. CDR3 nucleotide sequence: TGTGCCAGCAGCCCCGGCGGAGGGCAGGAAAAACTGTTTTTT.

The rearrangement uses TRBV20-1 and TRBJ2-1; no definite D call. V lost 0 bases and J 10 bases, leaving 13 bases between the germline ends. The CDR3 is 13 residues long. Germline V gene lookup returns CDR1 DFQATT and CDR2 SNEGSKA (reference sequence). The CDR3 loop is CSARDWAGYEQFF. Written as DNA, the CDR3 is TGCAGTGCTAGAGATTGGGCAGGATACGAGCAGTTCTTC.

This rearrangement joins TRBV20-1 to TRBJ2-2; 8 bases fit TRBD2. The germline V gene encodes CDR1 DFQATT and CDR2 SNEGSKA (reference sequence). The CDR3 loop spans 13 amino acids. V dropped 5 bases and J dropped 4; count of bases not matched to a gene: 3. This chain's CDR3 is CSAHSGITGELFF. The CDR3 DNA reads as TGCAGTGCTCATAGCGGGATCACCGGGGAGCTGTTTTTT.

The V gene is TRBV6-2 or TRBV6-3, the J gene TRBJ2-6; D tentatively fits TRBD1 or TRBD2 (6 bases each). The germline V gene has CDR1 MNHEY and CDR2 SVGEGT. Trimming took 3 bases from V and 0 from J, leaving 30 bases between them. The CDR3 contains 23 residues. CDR3 in DNA: TGTGCCAGCAGTTATTACCTTTCTCGGGGGCGCCCAGTTCCCCACTCTGGGGCCAACGTCCTGACTTTC. This codes for CASSYYLSRGRPVPHSGANVLTF.

The rearrangement links TRBV15 to TRBJ2-1; a weak D match, TRBD2 (5 bases). The CDR3 is 12 residues long. Germline V gene data show CDR1 as LNHNV and CDR2 as YYDKDF (reference sequence). The V gene lost 3 bases and the J gene lost 8 bases, with 8 bases spanning the gap. For the CDR3, the DNA is TGTGCCACCAGCAGTGCGGGTTATGAGCAGTTCTTC. Translated, it gives CATSSAGYEQFF.

The chain combines TRBV7-2 with TRBJ2-1; a weak D match, TRBD1 (7 bases). Trimming shortened V by 9 bases and J by 3 bases, and 18 bases separated the two germline ends. Germline V gives CDR1 SGHTA, CDR2 FQGNSA. The CDR3 is made up of 15 amino acids. DNA of the CDR3: TGTGCCAGTGCCCAGGGGGGCCTATTCTACAATGAGCAGTTCTTC. This translates into CASAQGGLFYNEQFF.

V gene TRBV25-1 combines with J gene TRBJ2-5, with TRBD2 matching over 12 bases. Trimming at V came to 10 bases and at J to 5 bases, leaving 5 bases not matched to a gene. Germline loops: CDR1 MGHDK, CDR2 SYGVNS. This CDR3 comprises 13 residues. CDR3 loop: CATRTSGVETQYF. The CDR3 DNA sequence: TGTGCCACCCGGACTAGCGGGGTCGAGACCCAGTACTTC.

The rearrangement links TRBV7-2 to TRBJ2-1; 7 bases agree with TRBD2. V shed 0 bases, J shed 9 bases, and the junction held 5 bases outside the gene matches. The germline gives CDR1 SGHTA, CDR2 FQGNSA. This CDR3 has 14 residues. CDR3 protein: CASSLASGASEQFF. CDR3 nucleotides: TGTGCCAGCAGCTTAGCGAGCGGGGCTTCTGAGCAGTTCTTC. The full variable domain, in which reference TRBV7-2 and TRBJ2-1 provide the parts outside the CDR3, is GAGVSQSPSNKVTEKGKDVELRCDPISGHTALYWYRQSLGQGLEFLIYFQGNSAPDKSGLPSDRFSAERTGGSVSTLTIQRTQQEDSAVYLCASSLASGASEQFFGPGTRLTVL.

This chain links TRBV6-2 or TRBV6-3 with TRBJ2-3; possibly TRBD2 for D (5 bases). The germline V and J ends were trimmed by 0 bases and 4 bases, with 11 bases remaining between them. The CDR3 length is 15 residues. Per the germline V gene, CDR1 is MNHEY and CDR2 is SVGEGT. CDR3 DNA sequence: TGTGCCAGCAGTTACTCGACGGCTAGCCCAGATACGCAGTATTTT. Residues: CASSYSTASPDTQYF.

The CDR3 protein is CASKVGQVETQYF. The CDR3 coding sequence is TGTGCCAGCAAGGTGGGACAGGTCGAGACCCAGTACTTC. This chain joins TRBV2 and TRBJ2-5, with TRBD1 matching 8 bases. V lost 7 bases, J lost 5 bases, and 6 bases stayed unmatched. The CDR3 runs to 13 residues. CDR1 SNHLY and CDR2 FYNNEI come from the germline V gene.

This clonotype was recorded a few times. This rearrangement joins TRBV7-9 to TRBJ1-1; D uncertain. Trimming took 1 base from V and 5 from J, leaving 8 bases between them. In germline, CDR1 is SEHNR, CDR2 FQNEAQ (reference sequence). The CDR3 has 13 residues. CDR3 sequence (DNA): TGTGCCAGCAGCTTAGTCAGTGGGACTGAAGCTTTCTTT. Its translation: CASSLVSGTEAFF. The complete variable domain, with remaining parts taken from reference TRBV7-9 and TRBJ1-1, reads DTGVSQNPRHKITKRGQNVTFRCDPISEHNRLYWYRQTLGQGPEFLTYFQNEAQLEKSRLLSDRFSAERPKGSFSTLEIQRTEQGDSAMYLCASSLVSGTEAFFGQGTRLTVV.

The CDR3 DNA sequence: TGTGCCAGCAGTTACGGGGAAACTACCCCTAACTATGGCTACACCTTC. It yields the protein CASSYGETTPNYGYTF. The J gene is TRBJ1-2, the V gene TRBV6-5; D gene uncertain. Germline V gene sequence: CDR1 MNHEY, CDR2 SVGAGI. V was cut by 2 bases and J by 0 bases, with 13 bases left in between. The CDR3 totals 16 residues.

The J gene is TRBJ2-1, the V gene TRBV15; D may be TRBD2 (6 bases). V lost 5 bases and J lost 10, with 24 bases in between. CDR1 LNHNV and CDR2 YYDKDF come from the germline V gene (reference sequence). CDR3 length: 16 amino acids. The CDR3 DNA reads TGTGCCACCAGCGGGGGACTCATCAACCCACTGGACGAGCAGTTCTTC. Its translation is CATSGGLINPLDEQFF.

This clonotype was picked up a small number of times. This chain joins TRBV6-2 or TRBV6-3 and TRBJ2-7, with D perhaps TRBD2 (6 bases). Germline V lookup: CDR1 MNHEY, CDR2 SVGEGT. The germline V and J ends were trimmed by 6 bases and 7 bases, with 28 bases remaining between them. CDR3 size: 17 residues. CDR3 in amino acids: CASSLGSSGSFFGEQYF. The CDR3 DNA is TGTGCCAGCAGCCTAGGATCGAGCGGGTCCTTCTTTGGGGAGCAGTACTTC.

The gene calls are TRBV12-5 and TRBJ1-5; D is uncertain. CDR1 and CDR2 from the germline V gene are LGHNT and FRNRAP. The CDR3 has 13 residues. Trimming shortened V by 6 bases and J by 7 bases, and 13 bases separated the two germline ends. The DNA of the CDR3 is TGTGCTAGTGGGAAGGAGGCTAAACAGCCCCAGCATTTT. This encodes CASGKEAKQPQHF.

The rearrangement links TRBV20-1 to TRBJ2-1, with 10 positions matching TRBD2. Trimming took 6 bases from V and 7 from J; bases not matched to a gene: 18. The germline CDR1 and CDR2 sequences are DFQATT and SNEGSKA (reference sequence). The CDR3 contains 17 residues. CDR3 in DNA: TGCAGTGCCCCCGTCCGGGCTAGCGGGAGAGGTGAGAATGAGCAGTTCTTC. Translated: CSAPVRASGRGENEQFF.

V gene TRBV5-1 combines with J gene TRBJ2-5; 7 bases map to TRBD2. The J call may be mistaken, given a closer DNA end match to TRBJ2-7. The CDR3 sequence is 15 residues long. Germline V CDR1 and CDR2: SGHRS, YFSETQ. The CDR3 DNA reads as TGCGCCAGCAGCTTGCAGAGTAGCGGGTCCCACGAGCAGTACTTC. Amino acid sequence: CASSLQSSGSHEQYF.

The chain has TRBV20-1 and TRBJ2-1; possible D gene TRBD2, 5 bases. Deletions cut 0 bases from V and 0 bases from J, with 12 bases between. Germline values: CDR1 DFQATT, CDR2 SNEGSKA (reference sequence). This CDR3 has 16 amino acids. The CDR3, as DNA: TGCAGTGCTAGAGATGCGGGCGGAAGCTCCTACAATGAGCAGTTCTTC. It yields the protein CSARDAGGSSYNEQFF.

V gene TRBV20-1 combines with J gene TRBJ2-3; possibly TRBD2 for D (6 bases). The germline V and J ends were trimmed by 2 bases and 0 bases, with 12 bases remaining between them. Germline V gene lookup returns CDR1 DFQATT and CDR2 SNEGSKA (reference sequence). The CDR3 spans 15 residues. This chain's CDR3 is CSARPGGRSTDTQYF. In DNA, the CDR3 is TGCAGTGCTAGACCCGGAGGGAGGAGCACAGATACGCAGTATTTT.